This T cell receptor (beta chain) was sequenced in a study of blood T cell repertoires in COVID-19. Study-level information: Both acute and convalescent COVID-19 samples were obtained from the United States, Italy and Spain. Sources were T cells, B-cell-depleted T cells, or PBMCs; the material itself was cDNA or gDNA.

CDR1 is SGDLS, CDR2 YYNGEE, per germline. The V end was cut by 5 bases, the J end by 0 bases, with 30 bases between. This CDR3 has 21 amino acids. In the authors' methods: Reference gene primer amplification gave nucleated cell count estimates. Repertoires were generated with immunoSEQ multiplex PCR, while TCRdb's copy carries only in-frame clones and drops some. The V and J calls and the clone size are those of that table, but D and trimming were determined from the DNA. The data show 320,000 or so clones, 75% to 90% seen once. The chain joins TRBV9 to TRBJ2-1; D perhaps matches TRBD1 (7 bases). This TCR came from a woman aged 25 to 39 who had been exposed to COVID-19. Material: PBMCs or T cells enriched from blood (not recorded which). CDR3 bases: TGTGCCAGCAGTCCGAATAAGGGTTACCCGGGACAGACTAGCTCCTACAATGAGCAGTTCTTC. It is translated as CASSPNKGYPGQTSSYNEQFF. The complete variable domain, with remaining parts taken from reference TRBV9 and TRBJ2-1, reads DSGVTQTPKHLITATGQRVTLRCSPRSGDLSVYWYQQSLDQGLQFLIQYYNGEERAKGNILERFSAQQFPDLHSELNLSSLELGDSALYFCASSPNKGYPGQTSSYNEQFFGPGTRLTVL.